These 23 T cell receptor beta chains share one sample of origin, sequenced in a study of T cells in women clearing cervical HPV infection. Only in-frame clones appear in the TCRdb table, and some are missing; sequencing was by immunoSEQ multiplex PCR. Its listing shows 40,000 to 55,000 clones. The material sequenced was blood buffy coat. The receptor source for this set is a woman between 18 and 75 years old with a cervical HPV16 infection that either progressed to CIN3+ or cleared (not recorded which).

Remarks on this clone: Sequencing ends 3 residues short of the CDR3 end; the germline J gene provides the rest. The chain uses TRBV7-9 and TRBJ1-6; TRBD1 matches at 9 bases. This CDR3 is built from 13 residues. The V segment lost 5 bases and the J segment 10 bases; nucleotides outside the gene matches: 3. Germline CDR1 reads SEHNR; CDR2 reads FQNEAQ (reference sequence). The sequenced CDR3 bases are TGTGCCAGCAGCCGACAGGGGGAATCACCC. Its protein is CASSRQGESP. The full CDR3 protein reads CASSRQGESPLHF.

With regard to this clone: The CDR3 is cut off 3 residues early in the read; its end comes from the germline J gene. The same CDR3 is also encoded by other DNA sequences in this sample. The V call is TRBV19, the J call TRBJ1-3; D may be TRBD1 (5 bases). Germline V lookup: CDR1 LNHDA, CDR2 SQIVND (reference sequence). V was trimmed by 2 bases and J by 0 bases, leaving 11 bases between them. The CDR3 contains 16 residues. CDR3 in amino acids: CASSIIRGDSGNTIYF. CDR3 DNA (partial): TGTGCCAGTAGTATAATAAGGGGCGACTCTGGAAACACC.

With regard to this clone: The CDR3 goes on 3 residues after the read ends, and that part is filled in from the germline J gene. This chain connects TRBV18 to TRBJ2-2; 9 nucleotides line up with TRBD1. Germline V gene sequence: CDR1 KGHSH, CDR2 LQKENI. The CDR3 spans 14 residues. The CDR3 here is CASSRGQGDSPLFF. Incomplete CDR3 DNA: TGTGCCAGCTCTCGGGGACAGGGTGATTCACCG.

A remark on this clone: The missing CDR3 end, 3 residues past where the read stops, is filled in from the germline J gene. The chain couples TRBV29-1 to TRBJ1-1; tentatively, D is TRBD1 (6 bases). Germline V lookup: CDR1 SQVTM, CDR2 ANQGSEA. The length of the CDR3 is 13 residues. The V end was cut by 8 bases, the J end by 0 bases, with 13 bases between. The CDR3 loop is CSLTGIVNTEAFF. The DNA read from the CDR3 is TGCAGCTTAACAGGGATAGTGAACACTGAA.

CDR3 region: CASSEGGRATRSGELFF. The sequenced CDR3 bases are TGTGCCAGCAGTGAAGGGGGCAGGGCGACTCGTAGCGGGGAG. V gene TRBV2 combines with J gene TRBJ2-2, with D possibly being TRBD1 (5 bases). The CDR3 extends 3 residues past the end of the read, so its final part is completed from the germline J gene. The CDR3 extends over 17 amino acids. V gave up 1 base and J gave up 7 bases, with 19 bases separating them. Germline CDR1 and CDR2: SNHLY and FYNNEI.

On this clone itself: The read halts 3 residues ahead of the CDR3 end, with the missing end drawn from the germline J gene. This chain uses TRBV28 with TRBJ2-7, with D possibly being TRBD1 (6 bases). Germline V gene data show CDR1 as MDHEN and CDR2 as SYDVKM. The CDR3 covers 13 residues. V lost 4 bases and J lost 6, with 13 bases in between. The CDR3 protein is CASSSPSGAEQYF. The covered CDR3 bases are TGTGCCAGCAGTTCACCTTCAGGGGCCGAG.

A remark on this clone: Read data end 3 residues before the CDR3 end; the end is taken from the germline J gene. J is TRBJ2-7 and V is TRBV7-8; 8 nucleotides line up with TRBD1. Trimming cost V 5 bases and J 2 bases; bases outside gene matches: 5. CDR1 SGHVS and CDR2 FQNEAQ come from the germline V gene. This CDR3 spans 14 amino acids. This CDR3 reads CASSKDRGAYEQYF. CDR3 DNA (partial): TGTGCCAGCAGCAAAGACAGGGGTGCCTACGAG. The variable domain in full, completed from reference TRBV7-8 and TRBJ2-7, reads GAGVSQSPRYKVAKRGQDVALRCDPISGHVSLFWYQQALGQGPEFLTYFQNEAQLDKSGLPSDRFFAERPEGSVSTLKIQRTQQEDSAVYLCASSKDRGAYEQYFGPGTRLTVT.

Concerning this clone: The observed sequence ends 3 residues before the CDR3 terminus, with the missing tail filled in from the germline J gene. The rearrangement joins TRBV5-5 to TRBJ1-5; D might be TRBD1 (5 bases). Trimming took 7 bases from V and 5 from J, leaving 16 bases between them. CDR3 length: 14 amino acids. Germline V CDR1 and CDR2: SGHKS, YYEKEE (reference sequence). Partial CDR3 DNA: TGTGCCAGCCCCGTTGGGGGGTTAGATCAGCCC. Encoded protein: CASPVGGLDQP. The whole CDR3 protein reads CASPVGGLDQPQHF.

A note on this clone: Its ends do not fully match the called genes, so a read error is possible. Read data end 3 residues before the CDR3 end; the end is taken from the germline J gene. The same CDR3 can be traced to other DNA sequences in this sample. V usage is TRBV7-9 and J usage is TRBJ1-3; D gene ambiguous. CDR1 is SEHNR and CDR2 is FQNEAQ in the germline V gene (reference sequence). The CDR3 is 15 residues long. The CDR3 region is CASSADLTSGNTIYF. The part of the CDR3 DNA that was read is TGTGCCAGCAGCGCCGACTTGACCTCTGGAAACACA.

Turning to this clone: The read gets to within 3 residues of the CDR3 end, and the germline J gene fills in the rest. V usage is TRBV19 and J usage is TRBJ2-4, with D possibly being TRBD1 (5 bases). Germline V gives CDR1 LNHDA, CDR2 SQIVND (reference sequence). The CDR3 runs 12 residues. The sequenced CDR3 bases are TGTGCCAGTAGCATTTCGGACACCGGT. Amino acids: CASSISDTG. The entire CDR3 is CASSISDTGQYF. The whole variable domain, filled in from reference TRBV19 and TRBJ2-4, reads DGGITQSPKYLFRKEGQNVTLSCEQNLNHDAMYWYRQDPGQGLRLIYYSQIVNDFQKGDIAEGYSVSREKKESFPLTVTSAQKNPTAFYLCASSISDTGQYFGAGTRLSVL.

On this clone: Sequencing ends 3 residues short of the CDR3 end; the germline J gene provides the rest. The chain combines TRBV19 with TRBJ2-7; D may be TRBD1 (5 bases). Germline V gives CDR1 LNHDA, CDR2 SQIVND (reference sequence). The CDR3 is 12 residues long. Trimming shortened V by 6 bases and J by 4 bases, and 10 bases separated the two germline ends. CDR3 region: CASSATAYEQYF. The CDR3 DNA, read in part, is TGTGCCAGTAGCGCGACAGCTTACGAG.

CDR3 sequence: CASSFSFSGANVLFF. CDR3 DNA, as far as it was read: TGTGCCAGCAGCTTCTCATTCTCTGGGGCCAACGTA. The chain combines TRBV7-2 with TRBJ1-4; maybe TRBD1 (5 bases). The read terminates 3 residues before the CDR3 end, so the remaining end is supplied by the germline J gene. The CDR3 extends over 15 amino acids. Per germline, CDR1 SGHTA and CDR2 FQGNSA. The full variable domain, with the rest looked up from reference TRBV7-2 and TRBJ1-4, is GAGVSQSPSNKVTEKGKDVELRCDPISGHTALYWYRQSLGQGLEFLIYFQGNSAPDKSGLPSDRFSAERTGGSVSTLTIQRTQQEDSAVYLCASSFSFSGANVLFFGSGTQLSVL.

About this clone itself: With the read ending 3 residues before the CDR3 end, the germline J gene is used to fill in that end. The chain employs TRBV20-1 and TRBJ2-1; 8 bases map to TRBD2. Unmatched junction bases numbered 6, after V lost 2 bases and J lost 0 bases. CDR1 and CDR2 (germline): DFQATT, SNEGSKA (reference sequence). The CDR3 spans 16 residues. The CDR3 bases that were read are TGCAGTGCTAGACGTCCAAGCGGGAGCTCCTACAATGAG. The encoded protein is CSARRPSGSSYNE. The entire CDR3 sequence reads CSARRPSGSSYNEQFF.

The sequenced CDR3 bases are TGCGCCAGCAGCTTATCAGGACAGTTCTATGGC. Translated, it gives CASSLSGQFYG. The CDR3, in full, reads CASSLSGQFYGYTF. The rearrangement uses TRBV5-1 and TRBJ1-2, with D perhaps matching TRBD1 (6 bases). The read terminates 3 residues before the CDR3 end, so the remaining end is supplied by the germline J gene. Germline CDR1 SGHRS, CDR2 YFSETQ. Deletions cut 2 bases from V and 4 bases from J, with 12 bases between. CDR3 size: 14 residues.

Of note for this clone: The sequenced fragment ends 3 residues before the CDR3 boundary, so the rest is inferred from the germline J gene. The chain joins TRBV19 to TRBJ2-5; the match to TRBD2 covers 12 bases. V lost 6 bases and J lost 1; bases outside the gene matches: 9. Germline V CDR1 and CDR2: LNHDA, SQIVND (reference sequence). CDR3 length: 17 amino acids. CDR3 in amino acids: CASSRRRLAGAQETQYF. The CDR3 bases that were read are TGTGCCAGTAGCCGGAGGAGACTAGCGGGGGCCCAAGAGACC.

To note about this clone: The read halts 3 residues ahead of the CDR3 end, with the missing end drawn from the germline J gene. This chain uses TRBV30 with TRBJ1-2, with 9 nucleotides matching TRBD1. Germline loops: CDR1 GTSNPN, CDR2 SVGIG (reference sequence). The J segment lost 2 bases and the V segment lost 8 bases, leaving 6 bases of the junction unmatched. The CDR3 consists of 13 residues. The covered CDR3 bases are TGTGCCGGAAAACAGGGGGCGAACTATGGC. It encodes CAGKQGANYG. The whole CDR3 is CAGKQGANYGYTF.

The CDR3 protein is CASRIRVGVLQETQYF. The covered CDR3 bases are TGTGCCAGCAGGATCCGGGTTGGCGTCTTACAAGAGACC. The J gene is TRBJ2-5, the V gene TRBV13, with D hard to call. The observed sequence ends 3 residues before the CDR3 terminus, with the missing tail filled in from the germline J gene. Germline V lookup: CDR1 PRHDT, CDR2 FYEKMQ (reference sequence). The germline V and J ends were trimmed by 6 bases and 2 bases, with 19 bases remaining between them. The length of the CDR3 is 16 residues. Combining the CDR3 with reference TRBV13 and TRBJ2-5 gives the whole variable domain AAGVIQSPRHLIKEKRETATLKCYPIPRHDTVYWYQQGPGQDPQFLISFYEKMQSDKGSIPDRFSAQQFSDYHSELNMSSLELGDSALYFCASRIRVGVLQETQYFGPGTRLLVL.

As to this clone: With the read ending 3 residues before the CDR3 end, the germline J gene is used to fill in that end. This rearrangement joins TRBV19 to TRBJ2-3, with 8 bases matching TRBD2. V shed 3 bases and J 6 bases; nucleotides not matched to a gene: 11. CDR3 length: 16 amino acids. CDR1 is LNHDA, CDR2 SQIVND, per germline (reference sequence). The CDR3 sequence is CASSIRRAGGGDTQYF. The DNA read from the CDR3 is TGTGCCAGTAGTATTAGGAGGGCGGGAGGTGGCGATACG.

As for this clone: From the germline J gene comes the end of the CDR3, since the read stops 3 residues before it. The rearrangement joins TRBV15 to TRBJ1-6; D gene uncertain. Germline values: CDR1 LNHNV, CDR2 YYDKDF (reference sequence). CDR3 length: 13 residues. The CDR3 is CATSRLLQDSLHF. The DNA read from the CDR3 is TGTGCCACCAGCAGACTCCTCCAGGACTCC.

On this clone: The read terminates 3 residues ahead of where the CDR3 ends, so the germline J gene completes it. This rearrangement joins TRBV5-4 to TRBJ2-1; the match to TRBD2 covers 9 bases. V was pared by 4 bases and J by 4 bases, with 6 bases of the junction left unmatched. This CDR3 spans 15 amino acids. Germline loops: CDR1 SGHNT, CDR2 YYREEE (reference sequence). The covered CDR3 bases are TGTGCCAGCAGCAACGGGACTAGCCTTTACAATGAG. The encoded protein is CASSNGTSLYNE. The full CDR3 is CASSNGTSLYNEQFF.

Concerning this clone itself: The read falls 3 residues short of the CDR3 end, and the missing part is taken from the germline J gene. This chain connects TRBV7-6 to TRBJ2-5, with 8 nucleotides matching TRBD2. The CDR3 covers 15 residues. Looked up from germline, CDR1 is SGHVS and CDR2 is FNYEAQ. J gave up 5 bases and V 10 bases, and 15 bases lay outside the gene matches. The sequenced part of the CDR3 DNA is TGTGCCACCACCTTTACTAGCGGACAACCGGAGACC. Translated, it gives CATTFTSGQPET. The complete CDR3 protein is CATTFTSGQPETQYF. Together with reference TRBV7-6 and TRBJ2-5, the CDR3 gives the full variable domain: GAGVSQSPRYKVTKRGQDVALRCDPISGHVSLYWYRQALGQGPEFLTYFNYEAQQDKSGLPNDRFSAERPEGSISTLTIQRTEQRDSAMYRCATTFTSGQPETQYFGPGTRLLVL.

Notes on this clone: The CDR3 goes on 3 residues after the read ends, and that part is filled in from the germline J gene. This chain links TRBV5-4 with TRBJ2-7; TRBD1 might be the D (5 bases). Trimming cost V 5 bases and J 5 bases, with 14 bases left between them. Per the germline V gene, CDR1 is SGHNT and CDR2 is YYREEE (reference sequence). There are 13 residues in the CDR3. This CDR3 reads CASSSGFRHEQYF. The DNA read from the CDR3 is TGTGCCAGCAGTTCAGGGTTTAGGCACGAG.

Of note for this clone: The read ends 3 residues before the CDR3 terminus; that terminus is restored from the germline J gene. The genes are TRBV10-1 and TRBJ2-1; D is possibly TRBD2 (6 bases). Germline lookup yields CDR1 WNHNN and CDR2 SYGVQD (reference sequence). V shed 9 bases and J shed 9 bases, with 21 bases lying between them. The CDR3 is 14 residues long. CDR3 bases read: TGCGCCAGTAACCGGGACCTACCCGGGGGTGAG. The encoded protein is CASNRDLPGGE. The entire CDR3 protein is CASNRDLPGGEQFF.